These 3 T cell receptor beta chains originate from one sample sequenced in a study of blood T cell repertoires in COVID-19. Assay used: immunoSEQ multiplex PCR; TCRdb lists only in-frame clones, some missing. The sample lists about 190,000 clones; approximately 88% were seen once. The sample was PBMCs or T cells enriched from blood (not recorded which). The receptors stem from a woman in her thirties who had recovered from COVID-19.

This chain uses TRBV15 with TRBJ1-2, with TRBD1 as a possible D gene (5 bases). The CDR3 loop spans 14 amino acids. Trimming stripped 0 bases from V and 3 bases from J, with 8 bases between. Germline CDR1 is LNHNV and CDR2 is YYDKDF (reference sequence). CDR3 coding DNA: TGTGCCACCAGCAGAGACACCAGGGACTATGGCTACACCTTC. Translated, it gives CATSRDTRDYGYTF.

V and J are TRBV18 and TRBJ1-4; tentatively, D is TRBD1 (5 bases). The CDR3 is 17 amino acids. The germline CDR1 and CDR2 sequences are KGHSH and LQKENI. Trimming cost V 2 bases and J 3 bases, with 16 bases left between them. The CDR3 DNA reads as TGTGCCAGCTCACCAAGGACAACGGTTTCAGCTAATGAAAAACTGTTTTTT. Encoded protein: CASSPRTTVSANEKLFF.

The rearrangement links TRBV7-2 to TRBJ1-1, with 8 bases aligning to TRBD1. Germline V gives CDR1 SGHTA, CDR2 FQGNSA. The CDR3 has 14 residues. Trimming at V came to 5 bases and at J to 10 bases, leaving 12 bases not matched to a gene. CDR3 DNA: TGTGCCAGCAGCCCCGGACAGGGAGGGTCGGGAGCTTTCTTT. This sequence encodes CASSPGQGGSGAFF. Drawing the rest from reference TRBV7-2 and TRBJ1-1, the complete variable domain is GAGVSQSPSNKVTEKGKDVELRCDPISGHTALYWYRQSLGQGLEFLIYFQGNSAPDKSGLPSDRFSAERTGGSVSTLTIQRTQQEDSAVYLCASSPGQGGSGAFFGQGTRLTVV.